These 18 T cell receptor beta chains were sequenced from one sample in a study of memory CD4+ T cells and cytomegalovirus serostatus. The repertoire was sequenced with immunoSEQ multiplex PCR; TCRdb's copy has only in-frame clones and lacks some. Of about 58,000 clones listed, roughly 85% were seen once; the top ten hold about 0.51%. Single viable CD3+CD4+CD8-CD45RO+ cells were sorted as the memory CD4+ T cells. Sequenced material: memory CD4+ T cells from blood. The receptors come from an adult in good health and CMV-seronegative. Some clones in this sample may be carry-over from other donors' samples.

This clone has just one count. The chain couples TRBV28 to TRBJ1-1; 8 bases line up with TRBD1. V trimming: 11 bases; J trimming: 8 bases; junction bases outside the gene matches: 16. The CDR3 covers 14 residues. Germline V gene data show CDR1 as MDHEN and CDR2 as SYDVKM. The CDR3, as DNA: TGTGCCGGACGCCGGGACAGGAGGACCGCCGAAGCTTTCTTT. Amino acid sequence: CAGRRDRRTAEAFF.

CDR3 sequence reads: CSVVGQGLGGYTF. The CDR3 bases are TGCAGCGTTGTGGGACAGGGGCTAGGTGGCTACACCTTC. The gene calls are TRBV29-1 and TRBJ1-2, with TRBD1 matching 10 bases. The CDR3 consists of 13 residues. The germline V gene has CDR1 SQVTM and CDR2 ANQGSEA. The V and J ends lost 4 bases and 7 bases, in that order; junction bases with no gene match: 6.

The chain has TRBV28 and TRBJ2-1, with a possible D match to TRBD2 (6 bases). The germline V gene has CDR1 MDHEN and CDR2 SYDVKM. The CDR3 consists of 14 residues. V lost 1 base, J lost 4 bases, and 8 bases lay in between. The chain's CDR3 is CASSLLRDYNEQFF. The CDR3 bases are TGTGCCAGCAGTTTATTGCGGGATTACAATGAGCAGTTCTTC.

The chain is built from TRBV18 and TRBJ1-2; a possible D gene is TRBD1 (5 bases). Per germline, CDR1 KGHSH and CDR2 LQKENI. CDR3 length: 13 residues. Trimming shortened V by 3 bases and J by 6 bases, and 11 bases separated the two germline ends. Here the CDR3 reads CASSPEKGNGYTF. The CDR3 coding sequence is TGTGCCAGCTCACCGGAAAAGGGGAATGGCTACACCTTC. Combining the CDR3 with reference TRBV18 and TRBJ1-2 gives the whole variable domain NAGVMQNPRHLVRRRGQEARLRCSPMKGHSHVYWYRQLPEEGLKFMVYLQKENIIDESGMPKERFSAEFPKEGPSILRIQQVVRGDSAAYFCASSPEKGNGYTFGSGTRLTVV.

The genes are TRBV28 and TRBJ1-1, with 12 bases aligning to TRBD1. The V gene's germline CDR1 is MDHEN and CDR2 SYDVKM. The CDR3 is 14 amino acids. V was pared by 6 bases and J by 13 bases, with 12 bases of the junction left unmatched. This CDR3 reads CASRPGQGAMEGFF. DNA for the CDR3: TGTGCCAGCAGGCCGGGACAGGGGGCTATGGAGGGTTTCTTT.

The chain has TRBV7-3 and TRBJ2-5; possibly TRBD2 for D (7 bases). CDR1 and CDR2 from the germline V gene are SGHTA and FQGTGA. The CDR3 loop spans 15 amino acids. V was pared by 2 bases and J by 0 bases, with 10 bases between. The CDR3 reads CASSLWGGNQETQYF. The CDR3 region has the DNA TGTGCCAGCAGCTTATGGGGGGGCAACCAAGAGACCCAGTACTTC.

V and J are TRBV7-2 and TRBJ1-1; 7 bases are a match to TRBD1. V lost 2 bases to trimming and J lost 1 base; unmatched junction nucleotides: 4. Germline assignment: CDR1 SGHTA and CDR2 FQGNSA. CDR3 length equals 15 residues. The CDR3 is CASSLNPGGNTEAFF. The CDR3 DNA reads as TGTGCCAGCAGCTTAAATCCAGGGGGGAACACTGAAGCTTTCTTT.

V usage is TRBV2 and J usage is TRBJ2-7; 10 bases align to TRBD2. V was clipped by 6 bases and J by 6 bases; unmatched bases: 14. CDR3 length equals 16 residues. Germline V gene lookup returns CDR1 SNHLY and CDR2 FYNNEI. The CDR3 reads CASSALAGEYSSEQYF. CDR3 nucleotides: TGTGCCAGCAGCGCCCTAGCGGGGGAGTACTCTTCCGAGCAGTACTTC. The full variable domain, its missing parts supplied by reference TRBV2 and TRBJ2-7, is EPEVTQTPSHQVTQMGQEVILRCVPISNHLYFYWYRQILGQKVEFLVSFYNNEISEKSEIFDDQFSVERPDGSNFTLKIRSTKLEDSAMYFCASSALAGEYSSEQYFGPGTRLTVT.

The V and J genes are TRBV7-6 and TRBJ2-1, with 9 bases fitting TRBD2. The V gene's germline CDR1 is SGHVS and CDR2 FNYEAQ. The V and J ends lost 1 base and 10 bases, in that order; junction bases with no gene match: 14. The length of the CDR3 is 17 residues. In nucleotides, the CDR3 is TGTGCCAGCAGCTTAGGTCCTATGACTAGCGGTCTTAGGGAGCAGTTCTTC. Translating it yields CASSLGPMTSGLREQFF.

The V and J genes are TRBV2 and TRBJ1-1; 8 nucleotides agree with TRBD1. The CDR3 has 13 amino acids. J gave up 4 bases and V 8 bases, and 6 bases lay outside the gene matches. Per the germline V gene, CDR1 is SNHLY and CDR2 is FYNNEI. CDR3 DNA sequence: TGTGCCAGCGGACAGGGAGAGAGCACTGAAGCTTTCTTT. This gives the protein CASGQGESTEAFF.

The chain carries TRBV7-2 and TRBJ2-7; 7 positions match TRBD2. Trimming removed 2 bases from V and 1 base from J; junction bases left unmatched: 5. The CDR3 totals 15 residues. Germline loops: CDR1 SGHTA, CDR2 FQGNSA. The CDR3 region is CASSLMAGASYEQYF. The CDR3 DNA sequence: TGTGCCAGCAGCTTAATGGCGGGAGCGTCCTACGAGCAGTACTTC.

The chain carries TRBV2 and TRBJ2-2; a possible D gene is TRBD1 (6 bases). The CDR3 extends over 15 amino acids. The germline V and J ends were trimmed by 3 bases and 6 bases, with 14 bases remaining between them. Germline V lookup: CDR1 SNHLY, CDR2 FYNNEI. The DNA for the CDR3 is TGTGCCAGCAGTGACAAATACAGGGCGGCCGGGGAGCTGTTTTTT. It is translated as CASSDKYRAAGELFF.

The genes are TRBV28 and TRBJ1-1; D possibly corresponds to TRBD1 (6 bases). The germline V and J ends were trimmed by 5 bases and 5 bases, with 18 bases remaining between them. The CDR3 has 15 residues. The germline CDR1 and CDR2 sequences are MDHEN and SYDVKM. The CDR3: CASSRRDISRTEAFF. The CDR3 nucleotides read TGTGCCAGCAGTCGCCGGGACATATCGCGGACTGAAGCTTTCTTT.

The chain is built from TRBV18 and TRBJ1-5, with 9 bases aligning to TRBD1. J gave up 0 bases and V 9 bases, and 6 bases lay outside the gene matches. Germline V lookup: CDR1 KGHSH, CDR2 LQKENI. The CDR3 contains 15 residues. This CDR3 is CARWTGENSNQPQHF. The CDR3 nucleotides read TGTGCCAGATGGACAGGGGAAAATAGCAATCAGCCCCAGCATTTT.

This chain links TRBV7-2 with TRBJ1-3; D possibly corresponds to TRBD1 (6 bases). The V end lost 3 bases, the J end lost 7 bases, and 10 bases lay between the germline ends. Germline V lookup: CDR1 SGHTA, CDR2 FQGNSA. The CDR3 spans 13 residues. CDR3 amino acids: CASSLGGRNTIYF. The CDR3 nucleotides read TGTGCCAGCAGCTTGGGGGGCCGGAACACCATATATTTT.

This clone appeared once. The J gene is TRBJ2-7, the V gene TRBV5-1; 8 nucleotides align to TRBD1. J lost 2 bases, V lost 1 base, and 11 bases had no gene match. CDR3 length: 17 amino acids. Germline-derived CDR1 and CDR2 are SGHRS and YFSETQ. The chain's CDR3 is CASSLRTGKTGAYEQYF. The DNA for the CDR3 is TGCGCCAGCAGCTTGCGGACAGGGAAGACAGGGGCCTACGAGCAGTACTTC.

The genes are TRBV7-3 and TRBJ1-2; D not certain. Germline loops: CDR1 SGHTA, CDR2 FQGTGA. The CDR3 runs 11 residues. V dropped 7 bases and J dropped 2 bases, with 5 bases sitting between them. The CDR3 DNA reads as TGTGCCAGCACGGCCAACTATGGCTACACCTTC. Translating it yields CASTANYGYTF.

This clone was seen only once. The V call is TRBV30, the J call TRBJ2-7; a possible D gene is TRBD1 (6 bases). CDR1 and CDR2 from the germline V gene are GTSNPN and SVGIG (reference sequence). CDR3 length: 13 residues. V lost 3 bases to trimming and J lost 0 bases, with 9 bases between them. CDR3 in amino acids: CAWSRTASYEQYF. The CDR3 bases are TGTGCCTGGAGCAGGACAGCCTCCTACGAGCAGTACTTC.